This TCR beta chain emerged from a study of naive and memory T cell subsets. Germline CDR1 MDHEN, CDR2 SYDVKM. The CDR3 covers 13 residues. V lost 7 bases to trimming and J lost 4 bases, with 11 bases between them. General observations from the study: This RNA-based method may be sensitive to activation-related transcript changes.

Worth noting for this clonotype: The antigen is undetermined.

A UMI-containing oligonucleotide was joined by 3' ligation to the TCR cDNA template. Whole-blood samples were roughly 2.3 ml of peripheral blood from healthy adult volunteers. Unsorted total RNA, roughly 1 to 1000 ng, was DNase treated before reverse transcription. Ligated cDNA underwent four rounds of PCR with nested alpha and beta constant region primers and SP2. For blood and skin samples, reverse transcription used TCR alpha and beta constant primers. TCRdb called the 5' RACE reads again in MiXCR, with one record for every CDR3 protein. This table has 55,000 to 70,000 distinct CDR3 sequences, 7% to 8.5% appearing once.

This clonotype originated in a male donor in good health. The chain recombines TRBV28 with TRBJ1-5, with D perhaps matching TRBD1 (5 bases). The CDR3 DNA follows: TGTGCCAGCAACCCGTGGGGGAATCAGCCCCAGCATTTT. Translation gives CASNPWGNQPQHF.